This T cell receptor beta chain comes out of a study of T cell responses to AZD1222 COVID-19 vaccine. Study conclusions and caveats: In all cases, repertoires were sampled only after the peak T cell response. Donors were mostly white British, more females; clonal diversity possibly underestimated.

A single count supports this clone. No antigen is known for it. Using immunoSEQ multiplex PCR, the repertoire was profiled, and TCRdb retains in-frame clones only, with some absent. The sample consists of around 160,000 clones, 92% of them appearing once. This TCR derives from an adult who received the AZD1222 COVID-19 vaccine. Source: peripheral blood, taken 28 days after the second AZD1222 dose.

Here the CDR3 reads CASSPGAGLYNEQFF. CDR3 DNA sequence: TGTGCCAGCAGCCCGGGGGCGGGGTTATACAATGAGCAGTTCTTC. This chain links TRBV9 with TRBJ2-1; TRBD1 or TRBD2 may be the D gene (6 bases each). The CDR3 is 15 amino acids. Between the trimmed V and J ends, which lost 4 bases and 4 bases, there was a span of 15 bases. The germline V gene has CDR1 SGDLS and CDR2 YYNGEE. Complete variable domain (other parts from reference TRBV9 and TRBJ2-1): DSGVTQTPKHLITATGQRVTLRCSPRSGDLSVYWYQQSLDQGLQFLIQYYNGEERAKGNILERFSAQQFPDLHSELNLSSLELGDSALYFCASSPGAGLYNEQFFGPGTRLTVL.